This TCR beta chain was retrieved from a study of shared clonotypes between healthy human individuals. Looking at the study overall: A donor's plate count was three for CD4 naive and three for CD4 memory; CD8 naive had two and CD8 memory one.

Using immunoSEQ multiplex PCR, the repertoire was profiled, and TCRdb retains in-frame clones only, with some absent. The sample contains about 580,000 clones, more than 95% of which appear only once. The naive CD8 fraction comprised CD45RO-negative cells positively selected for CCR7 and excluded terminally differentiated effector memory CD45RA+ cells. V was clipped by 0 bases and J by 8 bases, with 14 bases between them. The length of the CDR3 is 15 residues. Germline V lookup: CDR1 LGHNA, CDR2 YSLEER. Sequencing input: naive CD8+ T cells sorted from blood. This clonotype was obtained from a man aged 25 to 40 in good health. The rearrangement uses TRBV4-3 and TRBJ2-1; tentative D call: TRBD2 (5 bases). The CDR3 coding sequence is TGCGCCAGCAGCCAAGATTCAGCGCTTAGCGATGAGCAGTTCTTC. Its translation is CASSQDSALSDEQFF.